This entry lists 8 T cell receptor beta chains sequenced from one sample in a study of OX40 agonist ivuxolimab in advanced cancers. The library was generated by the immunoSEQ multiplex PCR assay. TCRdb carries this immuneACCESS record with in-frame sequences only. Its versions omit some clonotypes, under half of them owing to an unresolved V gene in the studies checked, with the rest unexplained. This sample gives roughly 80,000 clones in total; roughly 85% of them show up just once. Approximately 0.57% of the sample is in the top ten clones. This material consisted of CD4+ or CD8+ T cells sorted from blood, taken in a trial of the OX40 agonist ivuxolimab. Receptors were obtained from an adult with an advanced solid tumor such as melanoma, head and neck, liver or kidney cancer.

V gene TRBV4-1 combines with J gene TRBJ1-1; unclear D gene. The CDR3 sequence is 14 residues long. V lost 0 bases to trimming and J lost 1 base, with 6 bases between them. Germline V CDR1 and CDR2: MGHRA, YSYEKL. The CDR3 bases are TGCGCCAGCAGCCAAGAAGTAGAGAACACTGAAGCTTTCTTT. Protein: CASSQEVENTEAFF.

The chain has TRBV9 and TRBJ1-4, with D possibly matching TRBD1 (5 bases). V was shortened by 1 base and J by 7 bases, with 14 bases between the two germline ends. The CDR3 runs 15 residues. Germline V lookup: CDR1 SGDLS, CDR2 YYNGEE. The CDR3 coding sequence is TGTGCCAGCAGCGTAAGAATGGGGCAGGGTGAAAAACTGTTTTTT. Protein: CASSVRMGQGEKLFF.

This rearrangement joins TRBV9 to TRBJ2-7, with D possibly being TRBD1 or TRBD2 (7 bases each). There are 14 residues in the CDR3. V was trimmed by 2 bases and J by 5 bases, leaving 14 bases between them. Germline assignment: CDR1 SGDLS and CDR2 YYNGEE. The DNA of the CDR3 is TGTGCCAGCAGCGTTCAGGGGGGGCCAGACGAGCAGTACTTC. Translating gives CASSVQGGPDEQYF.

This chain joins TRBV9 and TRBJ2-7; D is perhaps TRBD2 (6 bases). The CDR3 has 15 residues. Germline-derived CDR1 and CDR2 are SGDLS and YYNGEE. V was cut by 0 bases and J by 2 bases, with 12 bases left in between. The DNA of the CDR3 is TGTGCCAGCAGCGTAGCGGAGGGACCCACCTACGAGCAGTACTTC. Translating it yields CASSVAEGPTYEQYF.

Details on this clone: The same CDR3 can be traced to other DNA sequences in this sample. The rearrangement uses TRBV19 and TRBJ1-4, with TRBD1 matching 8 bases. This CDR3 spans 13 amino acids. Losses at the gene ends were 5 bases for V and 7 bases for J; bases not matched to a gene: 3. Germline values: CDR1 LNHDA, CDR2 SQIVND (reference sequence). The CDR3 sequence is CASSGTGGEKLFF. The CDR3 nucleotides are TGTGCCAGTAGTGGGACAGGTGGTGAAAAACTGTTTTTT.

The rearrangement links TRBV18 to TRBJ2-3; no firm D call. V was clipped by 2 bases and J by 5 bases, with 5 bases between them. Germline CDR1 and CDR2: KGHSH and LQKENI. This CDR3 comprises 12 residues. In nucleotides, the CDR3 is TGTGCCAGCTCACCAACGCAAGATACGCAGTATTTT. Translated: CASSPTQDTQYF.

This clone is a singleton in its sample. The chain employs TRBV5-1 and TRBJ1-2; 7 bases are a match to TRBD1. V shed 2 bases and J 3 bases; nucleotides not matched to a gene: 4. Germline CDR1 is SGHRS and CDR2 is YFSETQ. The CDR3 contains 14 residues. CDR3 coding DNA: TGCGCCAGCAGCTTTGATACAGGGGACTATGGCTACACCTTC. Translating gives CASSFDTGDYGYTF. The variable domain in full, with the rest retrieved from reference TRBV5-1 and TRBJ1-2, is KAGVTQTPRYLIKTRGQQVTLSCSPISGHRSVSWYQQTPGQGLQFLFEYFSETQRNKGNFPGRFSGRQFSNSRSEMNVSTLELGDSALYLCASSFDTGDYGYTFGSGTRLTVV.

V and J are TRBV5-6 and TRBJ2-1; possible D gene TRBD2, 5 bases. Per the germline V gene, CDR1 is SGHDT and CDR2 is YYEEEE. This CDR3 has 15 residues. The ends were cut back, 2 bases at V and 8 bases at J, with 17 bases in the middle. The CDR3 region is CASSFIFRGRDEQFF. The CDR3 bases are TGTGCCAGCAGCTTTATCTTCCGGGGTAGAGATGAGCAGTTCTTC.